This entry features one T cell receptor (beta chain) sequence. What it binds is unknown. CDR3 length: 13 residues. V was clipped by 6 bases and J by 3 bases, with 12 bases between them. TCRdb re-called the reads with MiXCR, one entry per CDR3 protein. The sample yields approximately 260,000 distinct CDR3 sequences, 20% to 25% seen once. The data were taken from a study of T cell repertoires in cytomegalovirus infection. About the research overall: Well-studied HLA-B-restricted epitopes and recently identified HLA-C-restricted epitopes of CMV were both used in the study.

Points from the study as a whole: CMV-specific TCR beta clonotypes restricted by HLA-C dominated the ex vivo response.

J is TRBJ2-7 and V is TRBV12-3 or TRBV12-4, with D uncertain. The sequencing used cultured PBMCs, collected from culture after CMV antigen stimulation. This clonotype was obtained from a human donor in good health (CMV status not recorded). Some clones in this sample may be carry-over from other donors' samples. The CDR3 loop reads CASSPRQDYEQYF. DNA for the CDR3: TGTGCCAGCAGCCCCCGGCAGGACTACGAGCAGTACTTC.